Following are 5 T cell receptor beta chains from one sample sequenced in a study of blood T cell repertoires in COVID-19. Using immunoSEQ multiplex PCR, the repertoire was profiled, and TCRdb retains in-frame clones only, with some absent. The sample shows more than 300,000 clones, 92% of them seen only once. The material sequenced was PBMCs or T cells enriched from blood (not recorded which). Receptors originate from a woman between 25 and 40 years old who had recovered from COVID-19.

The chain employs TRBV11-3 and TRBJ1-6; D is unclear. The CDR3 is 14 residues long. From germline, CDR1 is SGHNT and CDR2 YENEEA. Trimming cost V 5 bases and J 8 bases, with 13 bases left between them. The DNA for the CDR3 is TGTGCCAGCAGCGCGTCCGGGAGTGATTCACCCCTCCACTTT. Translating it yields CASSASGSDSPLHF.

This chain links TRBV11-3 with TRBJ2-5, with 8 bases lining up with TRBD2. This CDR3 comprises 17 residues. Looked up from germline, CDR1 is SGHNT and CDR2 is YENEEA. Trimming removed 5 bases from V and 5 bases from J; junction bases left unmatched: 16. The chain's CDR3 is CASSMGPRSGAWETQYF. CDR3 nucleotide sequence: TGTGCCAGCAGCATGGGCCCCCGTAGCGGGGCCTGGGAGACCCAGTACTTC.

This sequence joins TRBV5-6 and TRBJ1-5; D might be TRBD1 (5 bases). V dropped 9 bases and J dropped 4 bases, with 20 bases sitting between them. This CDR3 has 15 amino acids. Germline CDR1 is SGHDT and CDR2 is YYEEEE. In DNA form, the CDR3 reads TGTGCCACCGCTTCGGACATCCCGAAAAATCAGCCCCAGCATTTT. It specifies CATASDIPKNQPQHF.

As DNA, the CDR3 is TGTGCCAGCAGTTTATGGGGCAGGGGTCAGCCCCAGCATTTT. It specifies CASSLWGRGQPQHF. The V gene is TRBV27, the J gene TRBJ1-5; D might be TRBD1 (6 bases). Per germline, CDR1 MNHEY and CDR2 SMNVEV (reference sequence). This CDR3 has 14 residues. Trimming stripped 1 base from V and 6 bases from J, with 10 bases between.

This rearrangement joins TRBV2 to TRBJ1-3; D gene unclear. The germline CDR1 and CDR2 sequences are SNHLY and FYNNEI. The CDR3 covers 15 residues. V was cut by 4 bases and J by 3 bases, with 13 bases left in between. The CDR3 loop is CASSADAYYGNTIYF. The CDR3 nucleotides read TGTGCCAGCAGTGCCGACGCGTACTATGGAAACACCATATATTTT.